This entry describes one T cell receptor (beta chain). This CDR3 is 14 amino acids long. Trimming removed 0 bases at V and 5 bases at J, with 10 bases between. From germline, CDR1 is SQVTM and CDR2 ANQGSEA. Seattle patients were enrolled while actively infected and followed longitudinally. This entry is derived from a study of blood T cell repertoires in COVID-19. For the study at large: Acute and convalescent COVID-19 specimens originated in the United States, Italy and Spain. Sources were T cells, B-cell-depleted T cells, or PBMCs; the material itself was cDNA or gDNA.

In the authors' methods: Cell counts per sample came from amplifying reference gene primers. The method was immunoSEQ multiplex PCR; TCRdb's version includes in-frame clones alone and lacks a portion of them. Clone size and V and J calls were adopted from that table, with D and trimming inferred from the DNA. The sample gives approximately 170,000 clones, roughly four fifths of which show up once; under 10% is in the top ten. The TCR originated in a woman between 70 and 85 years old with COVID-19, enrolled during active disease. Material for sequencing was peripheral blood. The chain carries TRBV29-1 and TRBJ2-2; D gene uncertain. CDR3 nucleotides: TGCAGCGTTGAAGATAGGAGCCGGACCGGGGAGCTGTTTTTT. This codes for CSVEDRSRTGELFF.